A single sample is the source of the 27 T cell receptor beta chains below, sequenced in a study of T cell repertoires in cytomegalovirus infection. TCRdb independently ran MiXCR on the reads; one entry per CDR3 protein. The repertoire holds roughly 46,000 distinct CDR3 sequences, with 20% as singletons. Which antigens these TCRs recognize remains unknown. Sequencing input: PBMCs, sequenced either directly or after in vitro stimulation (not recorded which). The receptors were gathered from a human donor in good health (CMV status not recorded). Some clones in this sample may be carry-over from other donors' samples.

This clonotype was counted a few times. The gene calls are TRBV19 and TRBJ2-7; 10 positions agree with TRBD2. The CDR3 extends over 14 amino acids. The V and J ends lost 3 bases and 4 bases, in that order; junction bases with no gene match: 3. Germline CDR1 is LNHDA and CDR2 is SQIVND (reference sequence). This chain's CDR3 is CASSISSGSYEQYF. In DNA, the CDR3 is TGTGCCAGTAGTATTTCTAGCGGGAGTTACGAGCAGTACTTC.

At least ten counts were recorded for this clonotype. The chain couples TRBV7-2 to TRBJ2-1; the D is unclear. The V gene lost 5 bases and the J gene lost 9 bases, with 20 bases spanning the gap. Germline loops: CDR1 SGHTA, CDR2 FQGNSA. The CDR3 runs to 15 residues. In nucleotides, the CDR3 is TGTGCCAGCAGCAGCCGGATTAACGGCGTGGCTGAGCAGTTCTTC. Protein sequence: CASSSRINGVAEQFF.

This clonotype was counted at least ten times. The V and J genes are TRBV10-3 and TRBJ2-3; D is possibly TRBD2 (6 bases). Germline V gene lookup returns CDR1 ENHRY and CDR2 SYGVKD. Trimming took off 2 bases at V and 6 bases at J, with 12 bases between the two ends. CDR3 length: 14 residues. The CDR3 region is CAISELQRGDTQYF. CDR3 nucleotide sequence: TGTGCCATCAGTGAGCTACAACGGGGGGATACGCAGTATTTT.

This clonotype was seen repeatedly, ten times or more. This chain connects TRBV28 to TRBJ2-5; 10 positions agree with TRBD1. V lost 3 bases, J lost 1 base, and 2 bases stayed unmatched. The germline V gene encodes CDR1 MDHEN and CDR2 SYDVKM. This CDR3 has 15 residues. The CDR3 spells CASSLDRGTQETQYF. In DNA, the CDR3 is TGTGCCAGCAGTTTGGACAGGGGGACCCAAGAGACCCAGTACTTC.

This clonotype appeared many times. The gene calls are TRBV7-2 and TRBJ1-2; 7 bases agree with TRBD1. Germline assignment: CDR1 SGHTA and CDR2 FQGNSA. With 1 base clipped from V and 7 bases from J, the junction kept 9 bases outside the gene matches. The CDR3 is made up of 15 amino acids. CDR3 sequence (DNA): TGTGCCAGCAGCTTAGGTCTGGCCAGGGGGGGTGGCTACACCTTC. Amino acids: CASSLGLARGGGYTF.

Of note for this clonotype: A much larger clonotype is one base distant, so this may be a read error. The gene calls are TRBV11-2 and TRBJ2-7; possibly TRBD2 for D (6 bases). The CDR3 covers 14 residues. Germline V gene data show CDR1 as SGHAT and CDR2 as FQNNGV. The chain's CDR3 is CASSFRDSSYDQYF. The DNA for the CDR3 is TGTGCCAGCAGCTTCCGGGACTCCTCCTACGATCAGTACTTC.

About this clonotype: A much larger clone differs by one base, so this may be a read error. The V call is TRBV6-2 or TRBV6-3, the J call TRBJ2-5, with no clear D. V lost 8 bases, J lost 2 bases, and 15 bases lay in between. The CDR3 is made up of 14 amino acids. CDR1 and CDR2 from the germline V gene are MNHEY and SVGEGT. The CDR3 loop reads CASALWTAQETQYF. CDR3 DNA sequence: TGTGCCAGCGCCCTATGGACGGCACAAGAGACCCAGTACTTC.

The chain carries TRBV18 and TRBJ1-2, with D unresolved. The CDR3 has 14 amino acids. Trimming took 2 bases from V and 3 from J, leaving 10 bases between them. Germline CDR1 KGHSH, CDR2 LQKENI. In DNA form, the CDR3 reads TGTGCCAGCTCACCAGGGCAGGCTGACTATGGCTACACCTTC. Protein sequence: CASSPGQADYGYTF.

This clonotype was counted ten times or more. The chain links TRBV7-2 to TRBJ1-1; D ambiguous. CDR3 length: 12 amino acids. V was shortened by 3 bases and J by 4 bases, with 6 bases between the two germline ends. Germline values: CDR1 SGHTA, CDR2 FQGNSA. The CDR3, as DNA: TGTGCCAGCAGCTTGTTGTTCACTGAAGCTTTCTTT. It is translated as CASSLLFTEAFF. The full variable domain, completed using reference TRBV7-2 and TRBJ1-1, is GAGVSQSPSNKVTEKGKDVELRCDPISGHTALYWYRQSLGQGLEFLIYFQGNSAPDKSGLPSDRFSAERTGGSVSTLTIQRTQQEDSAVYLCASSLLFTEAFFGQGTRLTVV.

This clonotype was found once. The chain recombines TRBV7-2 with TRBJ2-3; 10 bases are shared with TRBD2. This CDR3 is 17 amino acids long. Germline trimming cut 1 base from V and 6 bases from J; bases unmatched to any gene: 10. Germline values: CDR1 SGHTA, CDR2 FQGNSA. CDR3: CASSLEPAGGPVDTQYF. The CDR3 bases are TGTGCCAGCAGCTTAGAACCAGCGGGAGGGCCTGTTGATACGCAGTATTTT.

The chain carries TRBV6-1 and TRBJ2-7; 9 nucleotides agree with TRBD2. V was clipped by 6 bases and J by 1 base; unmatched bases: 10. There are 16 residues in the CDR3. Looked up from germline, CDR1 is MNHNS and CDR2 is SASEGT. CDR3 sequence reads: CASRMSRSGGSYEQYF. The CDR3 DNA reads TGTGCCAGCAGAATGAGCCGGAGCGGGGGGTCCTACGAGCAGTACTTC.

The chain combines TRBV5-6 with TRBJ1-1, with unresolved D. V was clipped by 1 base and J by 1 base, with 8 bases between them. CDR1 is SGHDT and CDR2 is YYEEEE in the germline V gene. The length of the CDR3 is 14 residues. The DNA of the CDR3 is TGTGCCAGCAGCTTGCTGGCAGGGAACACTGAAGCTTTCTTT. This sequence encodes CASSLLAGNTEAFF.

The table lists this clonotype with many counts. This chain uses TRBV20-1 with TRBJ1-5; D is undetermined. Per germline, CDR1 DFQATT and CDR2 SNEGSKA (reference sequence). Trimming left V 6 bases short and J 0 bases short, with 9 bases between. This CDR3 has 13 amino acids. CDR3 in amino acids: CSATQFSNQPQHF. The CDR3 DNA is TGCAGTGCAACACAGTTTAGCAATCAGCCCCAGCATTTT.

The CDR3 nucleotides read TGCAGTGCCTCACTTATCAACCCCACAGATACGCAGTATTTT. Amino acid sequence: CSASLINPTDTQYF. The chain joins TRBV20-1 to TRBJ2-3; no clear D. The CDR3 is 14 residues long. The ends were cut back, 6 bases at V and 2 bases at J, with 15 bases in the middle. Germline values: CDR1 DFQATT, CDR2 SNEGSKA (reference sequence).

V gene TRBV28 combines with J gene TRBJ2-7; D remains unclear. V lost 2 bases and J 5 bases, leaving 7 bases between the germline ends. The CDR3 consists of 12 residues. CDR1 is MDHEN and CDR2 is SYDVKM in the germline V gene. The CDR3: CASSLMFHEQYF. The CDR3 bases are TGTGCCAGCAGTTTAATGTTCCACGAGCAGTACTTC.

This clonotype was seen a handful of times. The CDR3 nucleotides read TGCAGTGCTAAGGGGGGTCCCCCGGACCGAGAGACCCAGTACTTC. This gives the protein CSAKGGPPDRETQYF. The V call is TRBV20-1, the J call TRBJ2-5; D may correspond to TRBD1 or TRBD2 (6 bases each). Germline V gene data show CDR1 as DFQATT and CDR2 as SNEGSKA (reference sequence). The germline V and J ends were trimmed by 4 bases and 4 bases, with 19 bases remaining between them. This CDR3 has 15 residues.

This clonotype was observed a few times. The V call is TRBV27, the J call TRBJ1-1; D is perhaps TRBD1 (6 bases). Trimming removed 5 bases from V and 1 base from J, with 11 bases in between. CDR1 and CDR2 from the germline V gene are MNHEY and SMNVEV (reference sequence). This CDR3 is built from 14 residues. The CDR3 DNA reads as TGTGCCAGCAGTAGCACAGGGTGGAACACTGAAGCTTTCTTT. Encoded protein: CASSSTGWNTEAFF.

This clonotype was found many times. This CDR3 is CASSLAAVGNEKLFF. CDR3 sequence (DNA): TGTGCCAGCAGCTTAGCGGCAGTGGGAAATGAAAAACTGTTTTTT. V is TRBV7-8 and J is TRBJ1-4; D ambiguous. The V gene's germline CDR1 is SGHVS and CDR2 FQNEAQ. The CDR3 is 15 amino acids. The ends were cut back, 0 bases at V and 5 bases at J, with 10 bases in the middle. Full variable domain (rest looked up from reference TRBV7-8 and TRBJ1-4): GAGVSQSPRYKVAKRGQDVALRCDPISGHVSLFWYQQALGQGPEFLTYFQNEAQLDKSGLPSDRFFAERPEGSVSTLKIQRTQQEDSAVYLCASSLAAVGNEKLFFGSGTQLSVL.

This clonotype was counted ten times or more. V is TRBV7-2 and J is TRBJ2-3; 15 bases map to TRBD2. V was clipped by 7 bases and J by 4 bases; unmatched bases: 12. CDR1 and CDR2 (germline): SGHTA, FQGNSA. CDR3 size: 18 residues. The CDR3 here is CASTITPGLAGGPDTQYF. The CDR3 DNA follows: TGTGCCAGCACCATAACTCCGGGACTAGCGGGAGGCCCAGATACGCAGTATTTT.

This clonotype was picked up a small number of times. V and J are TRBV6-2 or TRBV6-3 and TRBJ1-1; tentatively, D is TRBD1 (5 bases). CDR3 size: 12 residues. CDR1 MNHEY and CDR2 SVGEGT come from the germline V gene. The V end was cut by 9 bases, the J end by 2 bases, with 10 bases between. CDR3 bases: TGTGCCAGTCTCACAGGTAACACTGAAGCTTTCTTT. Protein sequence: CASLTGNTEAFF.

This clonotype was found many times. The CDR3 region has the DNA TGTGCCAGCAGCTTTAAATCAGGGTGGACCGGGGAGCTGTTTTTT. Amino acids: CASSFKSGWTGELFF. V gene TRBV7-2 combines with J gene TRBJ2-2; D might be TRBD1 (5 bases). There are 15 residues in the CDR3. V lost 3 bases to trimming and J lost 5 bases, with 13 bases between them. Germline loops: CDR1 SGHTA, CDR2 FQGNSA.

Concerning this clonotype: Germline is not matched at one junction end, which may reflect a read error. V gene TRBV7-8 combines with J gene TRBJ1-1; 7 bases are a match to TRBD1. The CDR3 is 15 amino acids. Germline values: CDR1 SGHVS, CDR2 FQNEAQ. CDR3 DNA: TGTGCCAGCAGCTTTACAAACAGGGGTGGCACTGAAGCTTACTTT. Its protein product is CASSFTNRGGTEAYF.

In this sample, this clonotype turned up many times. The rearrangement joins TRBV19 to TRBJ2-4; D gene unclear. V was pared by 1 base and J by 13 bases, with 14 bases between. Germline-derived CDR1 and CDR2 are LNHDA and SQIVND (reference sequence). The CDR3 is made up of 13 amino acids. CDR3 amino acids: CASSIVVAEAQYF. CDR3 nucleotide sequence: TGTGCCAGTAGTATAGTGGTCGCAGAAGCCCAGTACTTC.

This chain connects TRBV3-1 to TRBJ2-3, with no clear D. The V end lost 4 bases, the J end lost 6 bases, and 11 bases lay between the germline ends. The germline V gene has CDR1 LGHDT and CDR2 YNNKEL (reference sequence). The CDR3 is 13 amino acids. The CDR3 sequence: CASSPLGRDTQYF. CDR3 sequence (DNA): TGTGCCAGCAGCCCCCTCGGTCGGGATACGCAGTATTTT.

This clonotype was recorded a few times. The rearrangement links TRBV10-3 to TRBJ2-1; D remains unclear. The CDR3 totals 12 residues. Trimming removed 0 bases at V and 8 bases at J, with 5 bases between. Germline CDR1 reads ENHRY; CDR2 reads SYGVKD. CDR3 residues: CAISESRDEQFF. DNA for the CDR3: TGTGCCATCAGTGAGTCTCGGGATGAGCAGTTCTTC.

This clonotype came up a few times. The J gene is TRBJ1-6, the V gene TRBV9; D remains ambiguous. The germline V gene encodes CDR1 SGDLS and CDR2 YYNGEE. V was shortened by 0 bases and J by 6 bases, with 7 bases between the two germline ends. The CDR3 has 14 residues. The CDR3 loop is CASSVESRNSPLHF. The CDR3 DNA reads TGTGCCAGCAGCGTAGAGTCTCGTAATTCACCCCTCCACTTT.

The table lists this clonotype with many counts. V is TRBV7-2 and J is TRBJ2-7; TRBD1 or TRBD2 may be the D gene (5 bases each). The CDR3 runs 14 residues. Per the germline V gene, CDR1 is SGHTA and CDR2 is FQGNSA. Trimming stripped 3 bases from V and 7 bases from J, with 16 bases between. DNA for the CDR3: TGTGCCAGCAGCTTCCCGGGACCCCGAGCAGAGCAGTACTTC. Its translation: CASSFPGPRAEQYF.